These T cell receptor beta chains were read from a single sample in a study of CD4 T cells in relation to SARS-CoV-2 and coronaviruses. TCRdb's table, derived via immunoSEQ multiplex PCR, lists solely in-frame clones and lacks some. In the table there are 30,000 or so clones, about two thirds of which are singletons. These receptors have no identified antigens. The sequenced sample was CD4+ T cells from PBMCs, cultured in vitro. The receptors come from a human donor in good health. Both conserved end residues are part of each CDR3. A D gene is named only where the DNA matches it firmly. Size is stated for part of the rows, as once, few or many counts, or as a class when the clone is expanded.

J gene	V gene	D gene	clone size	CDR3 protein	CDR3 DNA
TRBJ1-1	TRBV7-9	-	once	CASSFTDMNTEAFF	TGTGCCAGCAGCTTTACGGATATGAACACTGAAGCTTTCTTT
TRBJ2-2	TRBV3-1/TRBV3-2	TRBD2	-	CASSQASGTPGELFF	TGTGCCAGCAGCCAAGCAAGCGGGACGCCCGGGGAGCTGTTTTTT
TRBJ2-7	TRBV18	-	-	CASSPPIGPYEQYF	TGTGCCAGCTCACCACCGATTGGCCCCTACGAGCAGTACTTC
TRBJ1-3	TRBV2	-	-	CASMVEGGRNTIYF	TGTGCCAGCATGGTGGAAGGGGGGAGAAACACCATATATTTT
TRBJ2-7	TRBV4-1	TRBD2	few	CASSLGTSGRRGEQYF	TGCGCCAGCAGCCTCGGGACTAGCGGGAGGCGGGGGGAGCAGTACTTC
TRBJ2-1	TRBV19	TRBD2	-	CASGDLAGVYNEQFF	TGTGCCAGTGGGGATCTAGCGGGGGTCTACAATGAGCAGTTCTTC
TRBJ2-7	TRBV20-1	-	once	CSASSPSRGSYEQYF	TGCAGTGCTAGTTCCCCCTCGAGGGGATCCTACGAGCAGTACTTC
TRBJ2-1	TRBV7-9	-	-	CASSLLYNEQFF	TGTGCCAGCAGCCTGCTATACAATGAGCAGTTCTTC
TRBJ1-1	TRBV4-2	-	few	CASSQDRTEAFF	TGTGCCAGCAGCCAAGATAGAACTGAAGCTTTCTTT
TRBJ2-7	TRBV5-4	TRBD2	few	CASTRVTSGSYEQYF	TGTGCCAGCACCCGTGTAACTAGCGGCTCCTACGAGCAGTACTTC
TRBJ2-7	TRBV5-6	TRBD1	-	CASSWTGPSYEQYF	TGTGCCAGCAGCTGGACAGGGCCCTCCTACGAGCAGTACTTC
TRBJ2-5	TRBV19	TRBD2	-	CASSMIRGGQETQYF	TGTGCCAGTAGTATGATCCGGGGGGGACAAGAGACCCAGTACTTC
TRBJ1-1	TRBV7-6	-	few	CASSSLGDRETEAFF	TGTGCCAGCAGCTCCCTGGGGGATAGAGAAACTGAAGCTTTCTTT
TRBJ2-3	TRBV2	TRBD2	-	CASKGLADPSTDTQYF	TGTGCCAGCAAGGGACTAGCGGACCCGAGCACAGATACGCAGTATTTT
TRBJ2-3	TRBV5-1	TRBD2	-	CASSLGLAGRDTQYF	TGCGCCAGCAGCTTGGGACTAGCGGGAAGAGATACGCAGTATTTT
TRBJ2-1	TRBV9	TRBD2	once	CASSVGSGSYNEQFF	TGTGCCAGCAGCGTAGGTAGCGGGAGTTACAATGAGCAGTTCTTC
TRBJ2-2	TRBV7-9	TRBD1	-	CASSSGQGGPGELFF	TGTGCCAGCAGCTCCGGACAGGGGGGACCCGGGGAGCTGTTTTTT
TRBJ1-1	TRBV27	-	-	CASSLSPGAAFTEAFF	TGTGCCAGCAGTTTATCTCCGGGGGCAGCTTTCACTGAAGCTTTCTTT
TRBJ2-1	TRBV20-1	-	-	CSALAYNEQFF	TGCAGTGCTTTGGCCTACAATGAGCAGTTCTTC
TRBJ1-6	TRBV7-6	-	-	CASSLAVGGDNSPLHF	TGTGCCAGCAGCTTAGCGGTGGGAGGCGATAATTCACCCCTCCACTTT
TRBJ2-2	TRBV9	TRBD1	-	CASSVGQGVNTGELFF	TGTGCCAGCAGCGTAGGGCAGGGGGTAAACACCGGGGAGCTGTTTTTT
TRBJ2-5	TRBV29-1	-	-	CSVSSGKETQYF	TGCAGCGTTTCCTCCGGGAAAGAGACCCAGTACTTC
TRBJ1-6	TRBV6-2/TRBV6-3	-	-	CASSYHVSPLHF	TGTGCCAGCAGTTACCATGTATCCCCCCTCCACTTT
TRBJ1-5	TRBV9	TRBD1	-	CASSETGGGQPQHF	TGTGCCAGCAGTGAGACAGGGGGCGGTCAGCCCCAGCATTTT
TRBJ2-7	TRBV18	-	few	CASSPGQIYEQYF	TGTGCCAGCTCACCCGGACAGATTTACGAGCAGTACTTC
TRBJ2-1	TRBV5-1	TRBD2	-	CASSSLADNEQFF	TGCGCCAGCAGCTCTCTAGCGGACAATGAGCAGTTCTTC
TRBJ1-4	TRBV9	-	few	CASSPHGGNEKLFF	TGTGCCAGCAGCCCACACGGGGGCAATGAAAAACTGTTTTTT
TRBJ2-7	TRBV5-6	TRBD2	-	CASSLVGGSDEQYF	TGTGCCAGCAGCTTGGTGGGGGGGTCAGACGAGCAGTACTTC
TRBJ1-5	TRBV6-7	TRBD1	-	CASRTGQGTSNQPQHF	TGTGCCAGCAGAACAGGACAGGGCACTAGCAATCAGCCCCAGCATTTT
TRBJ1-1	TRBV5-1	-	-	CASSLAGNTEAFF	TGCGCCAGCAGCTTGGCAGGGAACACTGAAGCTTTCTTT
TRBJ2-7	TRBV6-2/TRBV6-3	TRBD1	once	CASSYPATGAYEQYF	TGTGCCAGCAGTTACCCGGCGACAGGGGCGTACGAGCAGTACTTC
TRBJ1-6	TRBV5-1	TRBD1	-	CASSLEGTGSSPLHF	TGCGCCAGCAGCTTGGAGGGGACAGGGAGTTCACCCCTCCACTTT
TRBJ2-2	TRBV9	-	few	CASSVAGESNTGELFF	TGTGCCAGCAGCGTAGCAGGAGAGTCGAACACCGGGGAGCTGTTTTTT
TRBJ1-4	TRBV30	-	-	CAWSVVPSEKLFF	TGTGCCTGGAGTGTCGTACCGAGTGAAAAACTGTTTTTT
TRBJ2-1	TRBV11-2	-	once	CASSSRDSSYNEQFF	TGTGCCAGCAGCTCCCGGGATAGCTCCTACAATGAGCAGTTCTTC
TRBJ2-2	TRBV5-1	TRBD2	-	CASSFIAGGTGELFF	TGCGCCAGCAGCTTCATAGCGGGAGGCACCGGGGAGCTGTTTTTT
TRBJ1-2	TRBV11-2	-	-	CASSLGRDGTLYGYTF	TGTGCCAGCAGCTTAGGGAGGGACGGGACTCTCTATGGCTACACCTTC
TRBJ1-4	TRBV6-5	TRBD1	-	CASSRDREKEKLFF	TGTGCCAGCAGCCGGGACAGGGAGAAAGAAAAACTGTTTTTT
TRBJ1-1	TRBV5-5	TRBD1	-	CASSSRTGEHMNTEAFF	TGTGCCAGCAGCTCTAGGACAGGAGAGCACATGAACACTGAAGCTTTCTTT
TRBJ2-1	TRBV10-2	TRBD2	-	CASSEITSGARNEQFF	TGCGCCAGCAGTGAAATTACTAGCGGGGCCAGAAATGAGCAGTTCTTC